These T cell receptor beta chains were read from a single sample in a study of blood T cells in healthy people across ages. Each CDR3 protein is one row after TCRdb ran MiXCR on the 5' RACE reads. The sample gives hundreds of thousands of distinct CDR3 sequences, approximately 50% of which show up once; about 32% is in the top ten. The sample consisted of blood. These receptors were taken from a woman in her sixties in good health. The CDR3 runs from the conserved cysteine through the conserved F or W. Fields, in order: clone size, CDR3 length, J gene, V gene, D gene, CDR3 DNA, CDR3 protein. The D gene is left open where the match is weak. The size entry is marked missing in some rows and otherwise reads once, few, many or a size class.

>-|14|TRBJ2-1|TRBV7-3|TRBD1
TGTGCCAGCAGCTTTAAGGGTGGGGACAGTGAGCAGTTCTTC
CASSFKGGDSEQFF
>many|17|TRBJ2-5|TRBV4-3|-
TGCGCCAGCAGCCAAGATCAGGGACTTGGGGCGGTAGAGACCCAGTACTTC
CASSQDQGLGAVETQYF
>-|13|TRBJ2-5|TRBV12-3/TRBV12-4|-
TGTACCAGCGCGGGACACCTCAATGGGGGGCAGTACTTC
CTSAGHLNGGQYF
>-|15|TRBJ2-7|TRBV6-2/TRBV6-3|TRBD2
TGTGCCAGCAGTCCCCGGACTAGCGGATCCGACGAGCAGTACTTC
CASSPRTSGSDEQYF
>few|16|TRBJ2-5|TRBV13|-
TGTGCCAGCAGCTTATTAGTGGGGCAGGTCCAAGAGACCCAGTACTTC
CASSLLVGQVQETQYF
>-|14|TRBJ2-7|TRBV20-1|-
TGCAGTGCTAGAGTTGGGACTCCGACCTACGAGCAGTACTTC
CSARVGTPTYEQYF
>few|15|TRBJ1-2|TRBV24-1|-
TGTGCCACCAGTGAGGGCGGGGGCGACGATTATGGCTACACCTTC
CATSEGGGDDYGYTF
>-|14|TRBJ2-5|TRBV25-1|-
TGTGCCAGCAGTGAGGACAAGATCCAAGAGACCCAGTACTTC
CASSEDKIQETQYF
>-|15|TRBJ1-4|TRBV5-1|-
TGCGCCAGCAGCTTGACAGGGAGGGTTGATGAAAAACTGTTTTTT
CASSLTGRVDEKLFF
>-|16|TRBJ2-6|TRBV7-9|-
TGTGCCAGCAGCGCCCTAACAACTTGGGGGGCCAACGTCCTGACTTTC
CASSALTTWGANVLTF
>many|12|TRBJ2-1|TRBV7-2|-
TGTGCCAGCAGGCGGGGTGGAAATGAGCAGTTCTTC
CASRRGGNEQFF
>few|16|TRBJ2-7|TRBV7-6|-
TGTGCCAGCAGCGGCCGTGCGAGGCCGGATTTCTACGAGCAGTACTTC
CASSGRARPDFYEQYF
>-|15|TRBJ1-4|TRBV6-6|-
TGTGCCAGCAGTTACTCACCGGGGCTCGACGAAAAACTGTTTTTT
CASSYSPGLDEKLFF
>-|13|TRBJ2-5|TRBV29-1|-
TGCAGCGCCCGCCCCGGTAGAGAAGAGACCCAGTACTTC
CSARPGREETQYF
>-|14|TRBJ2-3|TRBV7-3|-
TGTGCCAGCAGCCCGTCCCGCTCTGAAGATACGCAGTATTTT
CASSPSRSEDTQYF
>-|13|TRBJ2-5|TRBV2|TRBD1
TGTGCCGGGACAGAGGGGACCCAAGAGACCCAGTACTTC
CAGTEGTQETQYF
>few|13|TRBJ2-1|TRBV6-6|-
TGTGCCAGCAGTTACGCCGGCTACAATGAGCAGTTCTTC
CASSYAGYNEQFF
>-|15|TRBJ2-3|TRBV12-3/TRBV12-4|-
TGTGCCAGCAGTTTAGAACGAGTGGACACAGATACGCAGTATTTT
CASSLERVDTDTQYF
>-|18|TRBJ2-7|TRBV28|TRBD2
TGTGCCAGCAGCTCGGGACTAGCGGGAGGGCGACTTGAGTACGAGCAGTACTTC
CASSSGLAGGRLEYEQYF
>-|14|TRBJ2-5|TRBV5-5|-
TGTGCCAGCAGCCCGGGGGACAAGCAAGAGACCCAGTACTTC
CASSPGDKQETQYF
>-|15|TRBJ2-1|TRBV25-1|TRBD2
TGTGCCAGCAGTGAATTAGGTAGCGGGAGTAATGAGCAGTTCTTC
CASSELGSGSNEQFF
>-|18|TRBJ2-1|TRBV6-5|TRBD2
TGTGCCAGCAGTTACGCGGGACTAGCGGGAGTTACTGCAAATGAGCAGTTCTTC
CASSYAGLAGVTANEQFF
>-|14|TRBJ2-6|TRBV7-9|-
TGTGCCAGCAGCTTTGCCCAGGGGGCCAACGTCCTGACTTTC
CASSFAQGANVLTF
>-|15|TRBJ1-2|TRBV2|TRBD1
TGTGCCAGCAGCGAAGGGCAGGGGGATTACTATGGCTACACCTTC
CASSEGQGDYYGYTF
>-|14|TRBJ2-3|TRBV9|-
TGTGCCAGCAGCGCCCCTGGGTCCCCAGATACGCAGTATTTT
CASSAPGSPDTQYF
>-|17|TRBJ1-3|TRBV7-9|-
TGTGCCAGCAGCTTAATGCCCTGGGGGCTGGATGGAAACACCATATATTTT
CASSLMPWGLDGNTIYF
>-|12|TRBJ1-5|TRBV20-1|-
TGCAGTGCTAGAGCCCCGGGTCAGCCCCAGCATTTT
CSARAPGQPQHF
>-|16|TRBJ2-2|TRBV11-3|TRBD2
TGTGCCAGCAGCCCAGCGGGCGGGAGTAGTACCGGGGAGCTGTTTTTT
CASSPAGGSSTGELFF
>-|15|TRBJ2-1|TRBV27|-
TGTGCCAGCAGTTTATCGATAGGGCAGCACAATGAGCAGTTCTTC
CASSLSIGQHNEQFF
>-|14|TRBJ2-1|TRBV29-1|-
TGCAGCGTACCACGGACTCTACTCTACAATGAGCAGTTCTTC
CSVPRTLLYNEQFF
>-|15|TRBJ2-1|TRBV20-1|TRBD2
TGCAGTGCTGGTAAACTAGCGGGAGGGCGGCATGAGCAGTTCTTC
CSAGKLAGGRHEQFF
>-|12|TRBJ2-7|TRBV11-2|-
TGTGCCAGCAGGGGACTTTCCTACGAGCAGTACTTC
CASRGLSYEQYF
>-|14|TRBJ2-7|TRBV10-3|-
TGTGCCATCAGTGAGTCTAGGGGGTTATTCGAGCAGTACTTC
CAISESRGLFEQYF
>-|11|TRBJ2-7|TRBV28|-
TGTGCCGCCCGAGGAAATCACGAGCAGTACTTC
CAARGNHEQYF
>few|16|TRBJ2-7|TRBV29-1|TRBD1
TGCAGCGTCCGGGACAGGGCTTCGTGGCCCTCCTACGAGCAGTACTTC
CSVRDRASWPSYEQYF
>-|19|TRBJ2-7|TRBV27|-
TGTGCCAGCAGCCCCTTTTTTTCGGTGGCTGGGCAGGCCACCTACGAGCAGTACTTC
CASSPFFSVAGQATYEQYF
>-|14|TRBJ2-7|TRBV20-1|-
TGCAGTGCTAGAGGCCTACAGGAAACCTACGAGCAGTACTTC
CSARGLQETYEQYF
>-|17|TRBJ1-1|TRBV27|-
TGTGCCAGCAGTTTAAGCAGGGGAGAGGGTCAGGACACTGAAGCTTTCTTT
CASSLSRGEGQDTEAFF
>-|16|TRBJ2-3|TRBV20-1|TRBD2
TGCAGTGCCAGGACTAGCGGGAGGGCCGGAGGAGATACGCAGTATTTT
CSARTSGRAGGDTQYF
>-|17|TRBJ2-4|TRBV20-1|-
TGCAGTGCTAGAGAGGAGAGGGGGAGCCTAGCCAAAAACATTCAGTACTTC
CSAREERGSLAKNIQYF
>-|16|TRBJ2-3|TRBV9|-
TGTGCCAGCAGCGTAGGAATAGGCGGGATGTTCAATACGCAGTATTTT
CASSVGIGGMFNTQYF
>few|18|TRBJ2-3|TRBV10-3|-
TGTGCCATCAGCCCAACGGCCCGACAGCTATCTAGCACAGATACGCAGTATTTT
CAISPTARQLSSTDTQYF
>many|15|TRBJ2-5|TRBV4-3|-
TGCGCCAGCAGCCAAGGGGGGGTCAGAAACAATGAGCAGTACTTC
CASSQGGVRNNEQYF
>-|17|TRBJ2-3|TRBV7-2|TRBD2
TGTGCCAGCAGCTTATGGGGACTAGCGGGAGTGGCAGATACGCAGTATTTT
CASSLWGLAGVADTQYF
>few|15|TRBJ2-1|TRBV29-1|TRBD2
TGCAGCGTTGAAAAGGGACTAGCGGATTACAATGAGCAGTTCTTC
CSVEKGLADYNEQFF
>-|15|TRBJ2-6|TRBV5-1|TRBD1
TGCGCCAGCAGCCCCGGGACAGTAAAACCCAACGTCCTGACTTTC
CASSPGTVKPNVLTF